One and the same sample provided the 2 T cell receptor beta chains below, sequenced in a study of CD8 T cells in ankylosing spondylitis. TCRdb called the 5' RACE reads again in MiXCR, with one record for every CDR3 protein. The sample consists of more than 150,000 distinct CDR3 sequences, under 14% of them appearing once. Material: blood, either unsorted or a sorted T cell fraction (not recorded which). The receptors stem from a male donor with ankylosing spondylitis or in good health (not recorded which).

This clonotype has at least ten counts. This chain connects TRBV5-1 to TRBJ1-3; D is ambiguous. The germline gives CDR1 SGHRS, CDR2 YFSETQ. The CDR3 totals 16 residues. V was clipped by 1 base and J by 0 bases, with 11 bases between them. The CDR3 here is CASSLKSAFSGNTIYF. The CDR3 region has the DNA TGCGCCAGCAGCTTGAAAAGCGCCTTCTCTGGAAACACCATATATTTT.

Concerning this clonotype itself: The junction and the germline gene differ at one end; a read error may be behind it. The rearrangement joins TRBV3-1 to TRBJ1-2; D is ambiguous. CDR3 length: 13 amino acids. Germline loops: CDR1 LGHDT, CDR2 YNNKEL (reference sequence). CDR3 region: CASSQGEDYGCTF. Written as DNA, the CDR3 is TGTGCCAGCAGCCAAGGGGAGGACTATGGCTGCACCTTC.